This passage covers 25 T cell receptor beta chains from one sample sequenced in a study of beta chain features in type 1 diabetes. The study's findings and limits: TCRB CDR3s were moderately but significantly shorter in Type 1 diabetes patients in all four CD4+ subsets.

The antigens of these receptors remain unknown. Reverse transcription of all isolated RNA meant that expressed TCRB transcripts were sequenced. Repertoires were generated with immunoSEQ multiplex PCR, while TCRdb's copy carries only in-frame clones and drops some. The profile shows about 260,000 clones, about 23% of them singletons. Material: naive CD4+ T cells from blood. The receptors shown here come from a woman in her thirties with type 1 diabetes.

V is TRBV4-2 and J is TRBJ2-1; 8 nucleotides align to TRBD2. Germline V lookup: CDR1 LGHNA, CDR2 YNFKEQ. This CDR3 has 15 residues. With 2 bases clipped from V and 9 bases from J, the junction kept 9 bases outside the gene matches. The CDR3 is CASSQNREGSGEQFF. The CDR3 bases are TGTGCCAGCAGCCAAAACCGGGAGGGATCAGGTGAGCAGTTCTTC.

V and J are TRBV2 and TRBJ2-1; 10 bases line up with TRBD2. With 9 bases clipped from V and 8 bases from J, the junction kept 7 bases outside the gene matches. The CDR3 consists of 13 residues. Germline V lookup: CDR1 SNHLY, CDR2 FYNNEI. As DNA, the CDR3 is TGTGCCAGGACTAAGACTAGCGGGCATGAGCAGTTCTTC. Its protein is CARTKTSGHEQFF.

The chain links TRBV30 to TRBJ2-2, with D possibly TRBD1 on 5 matching bases. The CDR3 has 15 residues. V was trimmed by 2 bases and J by 4 bases, leaving 14 bases between them. Germline V lookup: CDR1 GTSNPN, CDR2 SVGIG (reference sequence). As DNA, the CDR3 is TGTGCCTGGAGTTTAATTTTGACAGCCACCGGGGAGCTGTTTTTT. Translation: CAWSLILTATGELFF.

The chain combines TRBV18 with TRBJ2-4, with unresolved D. V gave up 2 bases and J gave up 0 bases, with 11 bases separating them. CDR1 KGHSH and CDR2 LQKENI come from the germline V gene. The CDR3 is 16 residues long. For the CDR3, the DNA is TGTGCCAGCTCACCAAAACAGCCTGTAGCCAAAAACATTCAGTACTTC. It is translated as CASSPKQPVAKNIQYF.

The V gene is TRBV5-6, the J gene TRBJ2-1; D might be TRBD2 (5 bases). CDR1 and CDR2 (germline): SGHDT, YYEEEE. Trimming pared 4 bases from V and 14 bases from J, leaving 16 bases between. This CDR3 spans 12 amino acids. CDR3 in amino acids: CASSRDRGDEFF. For the CDR3, the DNA is TGTGCCAGCAGCAGAGACCGGGGTGACGAGTTCTTC.

The gene calls are TRBV9 and TRBJ2-3; tentatively, D is TRBD2 (5 bases). CDR1 is SGDLS, CDR2 YYNGEE, per germline. The V and J ends lost 0 bases and 0 bases respectively, with 5 bases between them. This CDR3 has 14 residues. In DNA, the CDR3 is TGTGCCAGCAGCGTAGGACTAAGCACAGATACGCAGTATTTT. This sequence encodes CASSVGLSTDTQYF.

The J gene is TRBJ2-3, the V gene TRBV27; 7 bases agree with TRBD2. The length of the CDR3 is 13 residues. Per the germline V gene, CDR1 is MNHEY and CDR2 is SMNVEV (reference sequence). Trimming took 7 bases from V and 2 from J; bases not matched to a gene: 3. Here the CDR3 DNA reads TGTGCCAGCACAAGCGGGAACACAGATACGCAGTATTTT. It specifies CASTSGNTDTQYF.

V and J are TRBV18 and TRBJ2-2, with D unclear. Germline V lookup: CDR1 KGHSH, CDR2 LQKENI. Between the trimmed V and J ends, which lost 5 bases and 3 bases, there was a span of 13 bases. The CDR3 consists of 15 residues. CDR3 region: CASSRSLEDTGELFF. CDR3 DNA: TGTGCCAGCTCAAGAAGTCTAGAGGACACCGGGGAGCTGTTTTTT.

The chain joins TRBV7-9 to TRBJ2-2; D not resolved. Germline V gene data show CDR1 as SEHNR and CDR2 as FQNEAQ (reference sequence). The CDR3 is 14 amino acids. The V end lost 3 bases, the J end lost 1 base, and 6 bases lay between the germline ends. CDR3 in amino acids: CASSLVVNTGELFF. Written as DNA, the CDR3 is TGTGCCAGCAGCTTGGTAGTGAACACCGGGGAGCTGTTTTTT.

The rearrangement joins TRBV29-1 to TRBJ2-2; TRBD2 matches at 10 bases. From germline, CDR1 is SQVTM and CDR2 ANQGSEA. The V segment lost 6 bases and the J segment 3 bases; nucleotides outside the gene matches: 7. There are 15 residues in the CDR3. CDR3 sequence (DNA): TGCAGCGTAACCGGGACTAGCGATTACACCGGGGAGCTGTTTTTT. It is translated as CSVTGTSDYTGELFF.

This clone was counted a few times. The chain has TRBV7-9 and TRBJ1-2; D perhaps matches TRBD1 (6 bases). Germline V gene lookup returns CDR1 SEHNR and CDR2 FQNEAQ (reference sequence). V lost 5 bases to trimming and J lost 8 bases, with 12 bases between them. CDR3 size: 12 residues. The CDR3 sequence is CASSPRGEGYTF. DNA for the CDR3: TGTGCCAGCAGCCCCAGGGGCGAAGGCTACACCTTC.

The table lists this clone with a few counts. The V gene is TRBV2, the J gene TRBJ1-1, with D possibly matching TRBD1 (6 bases). The CDR3 consists of 13 residues. CDR1 is SNHLY and CDR2 is FYNNEI in the germline V gene. V dropped 7 bases and J dropped 6 bases, with 15 bases sitting between them. The CDR3 region has the DNA TGTGCCAGCATCCAGGGGCGAGGATCTGAAGCTTTCTTT. Its protein product is CASIQGRGSEAFF.

CDR3 region: CASTDGTEVQETQYF. The CDR3 coding sequence is TGTGCCAGCACCGACGGGACAGAAGTACAAGAGACCCAGTACTTC. The chain employs TRBV2 and TRBJ2-5; TRBD1 agrees at 7 bases. V lost 7 bases, J lost 2 bases, and 10 bases stayed unmatched. The V gene's germline CDR1 is SNHLY and CDR2 FYNNEI. CDR3 length: 15 residues.

This clone was counted between two and nine times. The chain combines TRBV7-9 with TRBJ1-2; a possible D gene is TRBD1 (6 bases). Looked up from germline, CDR1 is SEHNR and CDR2 is FQNEAQ (reference sequence). V was cut by 5 bases and J by 8 bases, with 9 bases left in between. CDR3 length: 11 residues. The CDR3 loop is CASSRTEGYTF. The CDR3 DNA reads as TGTGCCAGCAGCCGGACAGAAGGCTACACCTTC.

The chain joins TRBV5-1 to TRBJ2-3, with D unclear. Trimming pared 4 bases from V and 2 bases from J, leaving 8 bases between. CDR1 is SGHRS, CDR2 YFSETQ, per germline. The CDR3 length is 13 residues. The CDR3: CASSAGDTDTQYF. The CDR3 DNA follows: TGCGCCAGCAGCGCTGGAGACACAGATACGCAGTATTTT.

The genes are TRBV15 and TRBJ2-5; D remains unclear. Trimming took off 0 bases at V and 4 bases at J, with 3 bases between the two ends. CDR3 length: 12 amino acids. CDR1 and CDR2 from the germline V gene are LNHNV and YYDKDF (reference sequence). The CDR3 DNA reads as TGTGCCACCAGCAGAGACGTAGAGACCCAGTACTTC. This encodes CATSRDVETQYF.

The V gene is TRBV5-4, the J gene TRBJ2-7, with TRBD2 identical over 10 bases. From germline, CDR1 is SGHNT and CDR2 YYREEE (reference sequence). With 3 bases clipped from V and 12 bases from J, the junction kept 9 bases outside the gene matches. CDR3 size: 13 residues. CDR3 loop: CASSYGLAEVGYF. CDR3 in DNA: TGTGCCAGCAGCTACGGACTAGCGGAGGTGGGGTACTTC.

The J gene is TRBJ2-1, the V gene TRBV28; D is possibly TRBD2 (5 bases). This CDR3 spans 16 amino acids. Germline V gene lookup returns CDR1 MDHEN and CDR2 SYDVKM. V was cut by 4 bases and J by 7 bases, with 20 bases left in between. The CDR3 DNA reads TGTGCCAGCAGTTCCTCGGGTGTGAGGGAAAGGAATGAGCAGTTCTTC. Translated, it gives CASSSSGVRERNEQFF.

The chain uses TRBV6-5 and TRBJ2-4, with a tentative D call TRBD2 (5 bases). The CDR3 loop spans 16 amino acids. V shed 3 bases and J shed 7 bases, with 19 bases lying between them. Germline-derived CDR1 and CDR2 are MNHEY and SVGAGI. CDR3 DNA sequence: TGTGCCAGCAGTTATAACCGGGGTCTTCAGTCGAACATTCAGTACTTC. This gives the protein CASSYNRGLQSNIQYF.

Details on this clone: Distinct nucleotide sequences in the sample also encode this CDR3. The rearrangement uses TRBV30 and TRBJ1-5; 8 positions match TRBD1. Germline V lookup: CDR1 GTSNPN, CDR2 SVGIG (reference sequence). The CDR3 is made up of 14 amino acids. J was trimmed by 4 bases and V by 2 bases; bases with no gene match: 4. The CDR3 reads CAWSPGTGNQPQHF. The CDR3, as DNA: TGTGCCTGGAGTCCCGGGACAGGAAATCAGCCCCAGCATTTT.

This clone has just a few counts. The same CDR3 also results from other DNA sequences found in this sample. The V and J genes are TRBV28 and TRBJ2-1; D call uncertain. This CDR3 has 11 residues. The germline V and J ends were trimmed by 3 bases and 6 bases, with 3 bases remaining between them. Germline V gives CDR1 MDHEN, CDR2 SYDVKM. The CDR3 coding sequence is TGTGCCAGCAGTTTCCGCAATGAGCAGTTCTTC. Translated, it gives CASSFRNEQFF.

The sample holds a few counts of this clone. CDR3 coding DNA: TGTGCCAGCAGTTCAAGAGACAGGGGACACGAAAAACTGTTTTTT. Protein sequence: CASSSRDRGHEKLFF. The chain has TRBV28 and TRBJ1-4, with 8 bases matching TRBD1. Germline loops: CDR1 MDHEN, CDR2 SYDVKM. CDR3 length equals 15 residues. V lost 4 bases, J lost 8 bases, and 9 bases stayed unmatched. Complete variable domain (other parts from reference TRBV28 and TRBJ1-4): DVKVTQSSRYLVKRTGEKVFLECVQDMDHENMFWYRQDPGLGLRLIYFSYDVKMKEKGDIPEGYSVSREKKERFSLILESASTNQTSMYLCASSSRDRGHEKLFFGSGTQLSVL.

The chain is built from TRBV5-1 and TRBJ2-3; 10 bases match TRBD2. The CDR3 runs 15 residues. With 2 bases clipped from V and 5 bases from J, the junction kept 5 bases outside the gene matches. Germline loops: CDR1 SGHRS, CDR2 YFSETQ. In DNA form, the CDR3 reads TGCGCCAGCAGCTTTCTAGCGGGAGCAGGAGATACGCAGTATTTT. Amino acid sequence: CASSFLAGAGDTQYF.

This clone was counted a few times. CDR3: CASSTRQRYNYGYTF. In nucleotides, the CDR3 is TGTGCCAGCAGTACGAGACAGCGATATAACTATGGCTACACCTTC. The V and J genes are TRBV6-5 and TRBJ1-2; TRBD1 is a possible D gene (5 bases). V was cut by 5 bases and J by 1 base, with 14 bases left in between. The CDR3 is made up of 15 amino acids. Germline V gene sequence: CDR1 MNHEY, CDR2 SVGAGI.

This rearrangement joins TRBV29-1 to TRBJ2-7, with 7 nucleotides matching TRBD2. Germline CDR1 is SQVTM and CDR2 is ANQGSEA. After removal of 0 bases from V and 2 bases from J, the junction contained 7 bases not matched to a gene. The CDR3 runs 15 residues. In DNA form, the CDR3 reads TGCAGCGTTGAAGATAGGAGCGGGACTCCCTACGAGCAGTACTTC. Protein product: CSVEDRSGTPYEQYF.